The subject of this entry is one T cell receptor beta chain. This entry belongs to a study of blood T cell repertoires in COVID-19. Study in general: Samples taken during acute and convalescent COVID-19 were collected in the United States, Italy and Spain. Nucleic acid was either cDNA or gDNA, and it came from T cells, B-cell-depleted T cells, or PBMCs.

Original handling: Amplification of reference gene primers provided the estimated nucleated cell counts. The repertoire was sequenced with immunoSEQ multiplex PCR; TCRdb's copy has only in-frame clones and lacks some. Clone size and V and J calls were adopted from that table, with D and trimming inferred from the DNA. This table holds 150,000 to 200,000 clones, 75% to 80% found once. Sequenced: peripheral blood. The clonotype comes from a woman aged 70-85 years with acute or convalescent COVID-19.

This CDR3 reads CASSSMGTGEHHF. DNA for the CDR3: TGTGCCAGCAGCTCTATGGGGACAGGGGAGCACCACTTT. The rearrangement joins TRBV7-2 to TRBJ1-6; 10 bases line up with TRBD1. The CDR3 spans 13 residues. CDR1 and CDR2 (germline): SGHTA, FQGNSA. Trimming cost V 4 bases and J 18 bases; bases outside gene matches: 9. The complete variable domain, with remaining parts taken from reference TRBV7-2 and TRBJ1-6, reads GAGVSQSPSNKVTEKGKDVELRCDPISGHTALYWYRQSLGQGLEFLIYFQGNSAPDKSGLPSDRFSAERTGGSVSTLTIQRTQQEDSAVYLCASSSMGTGEHHFGNGTRLTVT.